Sequencing of this TCR beta chain was carried out in a study of cytomegalovirus exposure and HLA in healthy donors. Details on this clone: The antigen remains unidentified.

Germline loops: CDR1 KGHSH, CDR2 LQKENI. This CDR3 is 16 amino acids long. V was clipped by 0 bases and J by 0 bases, with 10 bases between them. General study findings and limits: First-cohort TCR clusters tended to co-occur in the 130 or so validation repertoires, a later analysis found.

Sequenced by immunoSEQ multiplex PCR; TCRdb stores in-frame clones only, minus some. The sample records more than 45,000 clones, 89% being singletons. The rearrangement uses TRBV18 and TRBJ2-3; D possibly corresponds to TRBD2 (5 bases). The sequence was collected from a young woman in good health and CMV-seronegative. Sequenced input: PBMCs. This CDR3 is CASSPPKRTSTDTQYF. In DNA, the CDR3 is TGTGCCAGCTCACCACCGAAGCGGACTAGCACAGATACGCAGTATTTT.